This T cell receptor (beta chain) was found in a study of blood T cell repertoires in COVID-19. On the study more broadly: Spain, Italy and the United States supplied samples that represented acute and convalescent COVID-19. PBMCs, B-cell-depleted T cells, or T cells were the source of the cDNA or gDNA that made up the material.

Measured with immunoSEQ multiplex PCR; TCRdb has only the in-frame clones, and not every one. This sample yields about 330,000 clones, of which about 90% are seen a single time; less than 6.5% belongs to the top ten. The CDR3 runs 13 residues. Trimming took 7 bases from V and 6 from J, leaving 15 bases between them. Germline lookup yields CDR1 MNHEY and CDR2 SVGAGI. This chain joins TRBV6-5 and TRBJ1-2; tentative D call: TRBD1 (6 bases). The clonotype was recovered from a man younger than 45 who had recovered from COVID-19. Sequenced sample: PBMCs or T cells enriched from blood (not recorded which). The chain's CDR3 is CASNVGGLNGYTF. The CDR3, as DNA: TGTGCCAGCAACGTGGGGGGGCTCAATGGCTACACCTTC.